A selection of T cell receptor beta chains follows, all from one sample in a study of blood T cell repertoires in COVID-19. Profiling relied on immunoSEQ multiplex PCR, and the TCRdb table lists in-frame clones only, not all of them. The sample has about 290,000 clones; roughly 90% are singletons. The sequenced sample was peripheral blood. The receptors were gathered from a woman in her 30s with COVID-19, enrolled during active disease. Both conserved end residues are part of each CDR3.

>TRBJ2-1|14|TRBV7-9
CASPAGSSYNEQFF
>TRBJ2-4|13|TRBV19
CASSPGAKNIQYF
>TRBJ1-1|15|TRBV19
CASSIGGPGNTEAFF
>TRBJ2-2|17|TRBV10-1
CASSDLREANNTGELFF
>TRBJ1-6|17|TRBV7-8
CASSLEFGQGYNSPLHF
>TRBJ1-3|14|TRBV6-5
CASSLWSSGNTIYF
>TRBJ1-2|13|TRBV5-6
CASSFYEGYGYTF
>TRBJ2-5|16|TRBV9
CASGGTSGGWRETQYF
>TRBJ2-2|15|TRBV6-5
CASRQRGGGTGELFF
>TRBJ2-3|16|TRBV3-1/TRBV3-2
CASSQVLAGDQDTQYF
>TRBJ2-2|13|TRBV27
CASRIGYTGELFF
>TRBJ2-7|13|TRBV24-1
CATSDPDRREQYF
>TRBJ2-5|16|TRBV6-5
CASSYSASGTQETQYF
>TRBJ2-1|16|TRBV19
CASSYHLAWVYNEQFF
>TRBJ1-5|15|TRBV27
CASSLSRFSNQPQHF
>TRBJ2-1|15|TRBV5-1
CASSLPGTGYNEQFF
>TRBJ2-7|15|TRBV5-6
CASSSPGQGRNEQYF
>TRBJ1-1|13|TRBV12-3/TRBV12-4
CASSGGRITEAFF
>TRBJ2-1|14|TRBV15
CATSRRLAGDEQFF
>TRBJ2-7|12|TRBV2
CASSTDRGEQYF
>TRBJ2-3|15|TRBV5-4
CASSLDVGAVDTQYF
>TRBJ2-7|18|TRBV7-9
CASSLGLAGGVISYEQYF
>TRBJ1-5|13|TRBV3-1/TRBV3-2
CASSVTRNQPQHF
>TRBJ2-3|15|TRBV3-1/TRBV3-2
CASSPGQGLRDTQYF
>TRBJ2-5|16|TRBV24-1
CATSDSKSGGQETQYF
>TRBJ1-4|14|TRBV5-5
CASSPDGLNEKLFF
>TRBJ2-1|13|TRBV19
CASSEAGGMQQFF
>TRBJ1-1|16|TRBV16
CASSQWGGTGNTEAFF
>TRBJ2-3|15|TRBV5-6
CASSLWAAGTDTQYF
>TRBJ2-3|14|TRBV9
CASSVGSSTDTQYF
>TRBJ1-2|12|TRBV6-5
CASSYDSYGYTF
>TRBJ1-2|16|TRBV28
CASSSGITGSHYGYTF
>TRBJ1-2|14|TRBV5-8
CASSFGQGGYGYTF
>TRBJ2-7|15|TRBV16
CASSQSSGMGYEQYF
>TRBJ2-7|12|TRBV3-1/TRBV3-2
CASSMPGSWEYF
>TRBJ1-1|13|TRBV15
CATSMTWNTEAFF
>TRBJ1-1|15|TRBV27
CASSSPTGKITEAFF
>TRBJ2-5|18|TRBV12-5
CATRDSTVKTGDQETQYF
>TRBJ2-1|16|TRBV13
CASSPLRQGPYNEQFF
>TRBJ2-7|13|TRBV5-5
CASSQDRFDEQYF
>TRBJ1-2|15|TRBV4-1
CASSRDIGINYGYTF
>TRBJ1-2|12|TRBV7-9
CASSSGFGGYTF
>TRBJ1-1|14|TRBV4-1
CASSLDAGNTEAFF
>TRBJ2-7|15|TRBV5-5
CASNPGLAGLYEQYF
>TRBJ2-1|16|TRBV6-5
CASSYSAQKRYNEQFF